This T cell receptor (beta chain) was sequenced for a study of blood T cell repertoires in COVID-19. Turning to the study itself: Spain, Italy and the United States supplied samples that represented acute and convalescent COVID-19. The analysed material was cDNA or gDNA that came from T cells, B-cell-depleted T cells, or PBMCs.

Per the study methods: Researchers report that nucleated cell counts were estimated from reference gene primer amplification. This table comes from immunoSEQ multiplex PCR, and its TCRdb copy is limited to in-frame clones, with some not included. V and J calls and clone size come straight from that table; D and trimming were deduced from the DNA. The sample records around 220,000 clones, 84% being singletons. Patients of the Seattle cohort, enrolled during active infection, were followed longitudinally. The V and J ends lost 4 bases and 4 bases respectively, with 8 bases between them. Germline V gene lookup returns CDR1 MNHEY and CDR2 SVGAGI. CDR3 length: 13 residues. This clone was found a few times.

V is TRBV6-5 and J is TRBJ1-5; D might be TRBD1 (6 bases). Sequenced sample: peripheral blood. The receptor's source is a woman at least 80 years old with COVID-19, enrolled during active disease. The CDR3 sequence: CASSLDRNQPQHF. The CDR3, as DNA: TGTGCCAGCAGTTTGGACAGAAATCAGCCCCAGCATTTT.